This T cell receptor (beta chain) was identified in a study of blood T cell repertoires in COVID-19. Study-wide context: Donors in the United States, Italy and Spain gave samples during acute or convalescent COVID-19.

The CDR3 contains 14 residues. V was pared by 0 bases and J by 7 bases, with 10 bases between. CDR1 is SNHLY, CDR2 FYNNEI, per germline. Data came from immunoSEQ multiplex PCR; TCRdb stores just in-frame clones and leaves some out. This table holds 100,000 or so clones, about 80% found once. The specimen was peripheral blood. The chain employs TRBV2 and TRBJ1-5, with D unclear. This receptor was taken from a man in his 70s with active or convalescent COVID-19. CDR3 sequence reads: CASSEASLKQPQHF. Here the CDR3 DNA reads TGTGCCAGCAGTGAAGCCAGTTTGAAACAGCCCCAGCATTTT.